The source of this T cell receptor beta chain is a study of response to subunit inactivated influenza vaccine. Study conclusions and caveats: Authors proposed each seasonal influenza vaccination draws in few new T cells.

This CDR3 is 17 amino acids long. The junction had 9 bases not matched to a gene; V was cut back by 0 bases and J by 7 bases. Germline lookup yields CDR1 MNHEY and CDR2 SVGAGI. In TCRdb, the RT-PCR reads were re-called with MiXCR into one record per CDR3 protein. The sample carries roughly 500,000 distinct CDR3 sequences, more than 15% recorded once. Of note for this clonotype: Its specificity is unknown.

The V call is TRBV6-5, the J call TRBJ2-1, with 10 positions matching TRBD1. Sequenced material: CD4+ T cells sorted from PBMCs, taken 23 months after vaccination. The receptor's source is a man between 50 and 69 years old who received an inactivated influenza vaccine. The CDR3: CASSYSPAGQGGNEQFF. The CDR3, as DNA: TGTGCCAGCAGTTACTCGCCGGCCGGACAGGGGGGGAATGAGCAGTTCTTC.